These 3 T cell receptor beta chains share one sample of origin, sequenced in a study of T cells expressing NK-cell markers. From its re-call of the 5' RACE reads, TCRdb lists each CDR3 protein once, without DNA. The sample data list about 440,000 distinct CDR3 sequences. Sequencing was performed on blood T cells: a sorted CD56 or NKG2C T cell subset, CD4+ or CD8+ T cells, or bulk PBMC T cells (not recorded which). The receptor set was obtained from a woman between 18 and 70 years old in good health.

This CDR3 reads CSARIGMRTSGMDEQFF. J is TRBJ2-1 and V is TRBV20-1; TCRdb designates TRBD2, a call that cannot be tested without DNA. The CDR3 loop spans 17 amino acids. Germline CDR1 and CDR2: DFQATT and SNEGSKA (reference sequence).

This chain joins TRBV14 and TRBJ2-2. CDR1 SGHDN and CDR2 FVKESK come from the germline V gene. This CDR3 contains 13 residues. This CDR3 reads CASSQDRGGELFF.

J is TRBJ2-3 and V is TRBV30; as DNA is missing, the TRBD2 call by TCRdb cannot be tested. CDR1 and CDR2 (germline): GTSNPN, SVGIG (reference sequence). The CDR3 has 13 amino acids. The CDR3 sequence: CAWAGVSTDTQYF.